The clone carrying this T cell receptor (beta chain) has just a few counts. Original methodology: Scientists estimated how many nucleated cells there were by amplifying reference gene primers. TCRdb's copy holds only in-frame clones and misses some; the assay was immunoSEQ multiplex PCR. V, J and clone size are taken as reported in that table, and D and trimming were inferred from the DNA itself. The data show 100,000 to 150,000 clones, with 80% to 90% seen just once and 15% to 20% held by the top ten. This entry is derived from a study of blood T cell repertoires in COVID-19. Study-wide background: Collection of acute and convalescent COVID-19 samples took place in the United States, Italy and Spain. Sources were T cells, B-cell-depleted T cells, or PBMCs; the material itself was cDNA or gDNA.

The V end was cut by 5 bases, the J end by 0 bases, with 5 bases between. The CDR3 has 13 amino acids. Per the germline V gene, CDR1 is LGHNT and CDR2 is FRNRAP. This receptor was obtained from a man over 45 with active or convalescent COVID-19. This chain uses TRBV12-5 with TRBJ1-3; D remains unclear. The material sequenced was peripheral blood. The CDR3 DNA follows: TGTGCTAGTGGTCACAGCTCTGGAAACACCATATATTTT. Encoded protein: CASGHSSGNTIYF.